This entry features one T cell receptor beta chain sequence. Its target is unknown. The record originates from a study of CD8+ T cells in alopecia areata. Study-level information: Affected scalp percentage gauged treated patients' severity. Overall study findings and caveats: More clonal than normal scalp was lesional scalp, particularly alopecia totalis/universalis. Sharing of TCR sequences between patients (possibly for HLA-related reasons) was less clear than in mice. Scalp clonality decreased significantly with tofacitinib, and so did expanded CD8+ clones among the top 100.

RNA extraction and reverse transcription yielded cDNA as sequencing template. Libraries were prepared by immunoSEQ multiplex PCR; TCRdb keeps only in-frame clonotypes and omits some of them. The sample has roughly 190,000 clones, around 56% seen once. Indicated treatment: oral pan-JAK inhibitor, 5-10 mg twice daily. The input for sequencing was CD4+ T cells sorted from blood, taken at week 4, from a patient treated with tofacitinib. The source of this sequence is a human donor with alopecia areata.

In DNA form, the CDR3 reads TGTGCCAGCAGCTTAACGGCAGTAGCGGGGGGCCCTATGGAGACCCAGTACTTC. Amino acids: CASSLTAVAGGPMETQYF. The rearrangement uses TRBV7-2 and TRBJ2-5; 10 bases fit TRBD2. Germline CDR1 SGHTA, CDR2 FQGNSA. Trimming at V came to 2 bases and at J to 5 bases, leaving 14 bases not matched to a gene. The CDR3 runs 18 residues.